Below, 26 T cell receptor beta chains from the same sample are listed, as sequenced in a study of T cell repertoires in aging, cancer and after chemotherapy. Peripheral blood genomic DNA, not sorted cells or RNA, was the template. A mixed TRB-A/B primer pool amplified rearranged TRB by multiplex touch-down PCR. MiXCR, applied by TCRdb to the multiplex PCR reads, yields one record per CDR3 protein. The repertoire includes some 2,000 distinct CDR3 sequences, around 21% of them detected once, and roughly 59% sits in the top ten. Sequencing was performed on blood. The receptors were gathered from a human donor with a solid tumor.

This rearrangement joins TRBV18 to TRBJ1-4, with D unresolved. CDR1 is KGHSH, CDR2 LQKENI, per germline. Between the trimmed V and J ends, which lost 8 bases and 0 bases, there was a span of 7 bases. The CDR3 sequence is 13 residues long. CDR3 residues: CASNPTTNEKLFF. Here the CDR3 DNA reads TGTGCCAGCAATCCTACAACTAATGAAAAACTGTTTTTT.

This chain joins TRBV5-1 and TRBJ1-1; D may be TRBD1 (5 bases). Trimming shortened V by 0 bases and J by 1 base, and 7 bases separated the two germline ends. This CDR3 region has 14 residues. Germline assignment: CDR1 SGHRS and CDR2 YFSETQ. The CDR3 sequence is CASSLAGQNTEAFF. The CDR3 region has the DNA TGCGCCAGCAGCTTGGCCGGACAGAACACTGAAGCTTTCTTT.

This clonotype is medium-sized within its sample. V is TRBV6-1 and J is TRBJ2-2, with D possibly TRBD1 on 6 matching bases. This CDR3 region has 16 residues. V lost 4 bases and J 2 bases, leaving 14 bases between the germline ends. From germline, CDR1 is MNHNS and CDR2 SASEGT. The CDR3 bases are TGTGCCAGCAGTGCTCTACAGGGAATAAACACCGGGGAGCTGTTTTTT. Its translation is CASSALQGINTGELFF.

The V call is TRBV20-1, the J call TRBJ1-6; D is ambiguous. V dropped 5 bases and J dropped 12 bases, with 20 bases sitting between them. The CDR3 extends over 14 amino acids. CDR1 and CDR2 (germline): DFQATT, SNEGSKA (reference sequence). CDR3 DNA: TGCAGTGCTTCCCTAGCGGGAGGCGGTTTACCCCTCCACTTT. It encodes CSASLAGGGLPLHF.

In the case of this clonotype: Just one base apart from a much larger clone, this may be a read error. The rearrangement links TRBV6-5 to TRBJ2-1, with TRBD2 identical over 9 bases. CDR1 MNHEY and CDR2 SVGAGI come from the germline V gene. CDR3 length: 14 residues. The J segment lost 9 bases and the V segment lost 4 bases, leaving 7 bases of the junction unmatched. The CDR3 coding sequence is TGTGCCAGCAGTTTGCGGGAGGGCCGTATTGAGCAGTTCTTC. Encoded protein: CASSLREGRIEQFF.

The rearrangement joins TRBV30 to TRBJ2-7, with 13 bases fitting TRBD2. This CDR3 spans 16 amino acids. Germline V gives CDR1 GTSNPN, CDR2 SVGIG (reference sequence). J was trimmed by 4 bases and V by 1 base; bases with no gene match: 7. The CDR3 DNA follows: TGTGCCTGGAGTGCTTCCCGGACTAGCGGGAGATACGAGCAGTACTTC. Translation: CAWSASRTSGRYEQYF.

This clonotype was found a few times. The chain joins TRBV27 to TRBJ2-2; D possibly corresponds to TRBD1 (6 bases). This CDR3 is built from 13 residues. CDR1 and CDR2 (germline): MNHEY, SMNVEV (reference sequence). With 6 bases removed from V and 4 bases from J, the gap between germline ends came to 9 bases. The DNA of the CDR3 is TGTGCCAGCAGAAACAGGGTCACCGGGGAGCTGTTTTTT. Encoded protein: CASRNRVTGELFF.

The CDR3 sequence: CASSVEDRYNEQFF. The DNA of the CDR3 is TGTGCCAGCAGCGTAGAGGACAGATACAATGAGCAGTTCTTC. The rearrangement uses TRBV9 and TRBJ2-1; D may be TRBD1 (6 bases). Trimming stripped 0 bases from V and 4 bases from J, with 8 bases between. Germline V gives CDR1 SGDLS, CDR2 YYNGEE. This CDR3 comprises 14 residues.

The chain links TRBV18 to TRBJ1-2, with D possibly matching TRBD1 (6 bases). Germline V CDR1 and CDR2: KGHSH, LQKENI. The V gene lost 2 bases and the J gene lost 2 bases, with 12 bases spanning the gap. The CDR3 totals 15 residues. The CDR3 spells CASSPEKGGNYGYTF. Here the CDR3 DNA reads TGTGCCAGCTCACCAGAAAAGGGGGGCAACTATGGCTACACCTTC.

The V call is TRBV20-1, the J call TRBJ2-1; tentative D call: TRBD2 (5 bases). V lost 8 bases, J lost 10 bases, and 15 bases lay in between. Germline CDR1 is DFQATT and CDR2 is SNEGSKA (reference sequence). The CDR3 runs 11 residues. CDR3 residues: CSPNWRGEQFF. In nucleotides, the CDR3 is TGCAGTCCAAACTGGCGAGGGGAGCAGTTCTTC.

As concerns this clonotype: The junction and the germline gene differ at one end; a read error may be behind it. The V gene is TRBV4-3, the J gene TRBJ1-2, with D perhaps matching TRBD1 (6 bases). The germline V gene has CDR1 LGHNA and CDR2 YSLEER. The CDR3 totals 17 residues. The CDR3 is CASSRAGRDTEYYGYTF. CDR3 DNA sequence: TGTGCCAGCAGCCGCGCGGGTCGGGACACCGAGTACTATGGCTACACCTTC.

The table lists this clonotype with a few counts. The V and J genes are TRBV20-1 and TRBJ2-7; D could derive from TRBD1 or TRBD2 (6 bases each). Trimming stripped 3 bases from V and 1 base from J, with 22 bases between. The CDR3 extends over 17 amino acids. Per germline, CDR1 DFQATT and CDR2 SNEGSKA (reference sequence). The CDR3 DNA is TGCAGTGCTAGTTACGTGGACGGGGGAACAGGGTCCTACGAGCAGTACTTC. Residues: CSASYVDGGTGSYEQYF.

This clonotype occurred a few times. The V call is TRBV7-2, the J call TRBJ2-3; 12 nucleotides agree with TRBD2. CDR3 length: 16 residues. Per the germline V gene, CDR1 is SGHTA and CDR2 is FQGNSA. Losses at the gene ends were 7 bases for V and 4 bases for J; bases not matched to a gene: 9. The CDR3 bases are TGTGCCAGCAATCTAGGACTAGCGGGGCTGGCAGATACGCAGTATTTT. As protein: CASNLGLAGLADTQYF.

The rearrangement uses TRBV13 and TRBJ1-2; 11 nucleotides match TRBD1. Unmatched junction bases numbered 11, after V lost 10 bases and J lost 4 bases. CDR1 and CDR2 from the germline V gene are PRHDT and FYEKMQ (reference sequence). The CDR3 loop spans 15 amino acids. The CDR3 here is CATSDWGQGVYGYTF. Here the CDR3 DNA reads TGTGCCACCAGTGATTGGGGACAGGGGGTCTATGGCTACACCTTC.

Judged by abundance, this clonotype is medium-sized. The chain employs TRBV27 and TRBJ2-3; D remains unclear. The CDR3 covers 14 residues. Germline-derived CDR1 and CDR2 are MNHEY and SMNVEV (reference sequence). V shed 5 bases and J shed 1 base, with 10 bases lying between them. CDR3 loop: CASSPFDRTDTQYF. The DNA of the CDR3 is TGTGCCAGCAGTCCATTCGACCGCACAGATACGCAGTATTTT.

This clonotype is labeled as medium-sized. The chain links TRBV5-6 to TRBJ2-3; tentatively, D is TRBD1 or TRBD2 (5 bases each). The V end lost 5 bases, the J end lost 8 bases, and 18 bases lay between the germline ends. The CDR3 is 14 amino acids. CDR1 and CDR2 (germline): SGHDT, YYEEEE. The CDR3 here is CASRPAGTPSTQYF. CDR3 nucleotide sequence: TGTGCCAGCAGACCCGCAGGGACCCCTAGTACGCAGTATTTT.

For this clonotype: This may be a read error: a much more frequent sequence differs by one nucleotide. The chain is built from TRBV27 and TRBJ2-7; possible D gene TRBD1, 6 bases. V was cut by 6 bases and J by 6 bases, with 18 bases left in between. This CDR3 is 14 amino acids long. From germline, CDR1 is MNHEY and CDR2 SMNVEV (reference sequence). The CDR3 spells CASRLGSRGGEQYF. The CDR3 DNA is TGTGCCAGCAGGTTAGGGAGCAGGGGCGGCGAGCAGTACTTC.

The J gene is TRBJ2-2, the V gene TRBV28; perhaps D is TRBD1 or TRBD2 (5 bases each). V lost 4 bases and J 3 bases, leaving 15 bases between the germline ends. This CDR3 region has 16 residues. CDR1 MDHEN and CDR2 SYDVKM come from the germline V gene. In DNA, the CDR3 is TGTGCCAGCAGTTCGACCCACGGGGCCTACACCGGGGAGCTGTTTTTT. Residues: CASSSTHGAYTGELFF.

The CDR3 loop reads CASSLPLAGGWTGELFF. The CDR3 nucleotides are TGTGCCAGCAGCTTACCGCTAGCGGGAGGTTGGACCGGGGAGCTGTTTTTT. The chain couples TRBV7-2 to TRBJ2-2; 11 bases fit TRBD2. The length of the CDR3 is 17 residues. V lost 2 bases to trimming and J lost 5 bases; unmatched junction nucleotides: 7. Germline V lookup: CDR1 SGHTA, CDR2 FQGNSA.

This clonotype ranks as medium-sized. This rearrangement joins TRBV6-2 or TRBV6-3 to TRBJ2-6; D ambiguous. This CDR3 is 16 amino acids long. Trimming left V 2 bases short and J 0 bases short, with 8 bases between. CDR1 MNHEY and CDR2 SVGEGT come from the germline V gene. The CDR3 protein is CASSYRSFSGANVLTF. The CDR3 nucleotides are TGTGCCAGCAGTTACCGAAGCTTCTCTGGGGCCAACGTCCTGACTTTC.

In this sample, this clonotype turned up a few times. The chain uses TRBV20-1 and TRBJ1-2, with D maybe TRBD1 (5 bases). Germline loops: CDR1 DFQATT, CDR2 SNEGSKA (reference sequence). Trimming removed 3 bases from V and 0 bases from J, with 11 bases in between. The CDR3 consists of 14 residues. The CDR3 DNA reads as TGCAGTGCTAGGTTGCGCAGGGCTAACTATGGCTACACCTTC. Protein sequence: CSARLRRANYGYTF.

CDR3 sequence: CSASGTGGSGELFF. In DNA, the CDR3 is TGCAGTGCTAGTGGGACGGGAGGGTCCGGGGAGCTGTTTTTT. The gene calls are TRBV20-1 and TRBJ2-2; 8 bases line up with TRBD2. Unmatched junction bases numbered 6, after V lost 3 bases and J lost 6 bases. In germline, CDR1 is DFQATT, CDR2 SNEGSKA (reference sequence). This CDR3 contains 14 residues.

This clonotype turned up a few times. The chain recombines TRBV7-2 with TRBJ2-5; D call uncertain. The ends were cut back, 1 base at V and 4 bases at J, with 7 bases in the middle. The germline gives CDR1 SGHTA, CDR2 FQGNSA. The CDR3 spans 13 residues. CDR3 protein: CASSLVGRETQYF. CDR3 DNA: TGTGCCAGCAGCTTAGTTGGGCGAGAGACCCAGTACTTC.

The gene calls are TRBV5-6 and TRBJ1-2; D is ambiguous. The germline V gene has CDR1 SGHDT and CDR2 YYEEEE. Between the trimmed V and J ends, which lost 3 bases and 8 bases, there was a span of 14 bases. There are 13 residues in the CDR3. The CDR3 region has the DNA TGTGCCAGCAGCTCTACATCTTTCGGGGGCTACACCTTC. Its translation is CASSSTSFGGYTF.

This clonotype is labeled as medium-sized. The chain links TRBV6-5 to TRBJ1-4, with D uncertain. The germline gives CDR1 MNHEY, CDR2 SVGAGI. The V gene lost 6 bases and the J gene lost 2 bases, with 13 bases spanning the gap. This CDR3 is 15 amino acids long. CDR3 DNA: TGTGCCAGCAGCCCGGGTAGAGGGACTAATGAAAAACTGTTTTTT. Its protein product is CASSPGRGTNEKLFF.

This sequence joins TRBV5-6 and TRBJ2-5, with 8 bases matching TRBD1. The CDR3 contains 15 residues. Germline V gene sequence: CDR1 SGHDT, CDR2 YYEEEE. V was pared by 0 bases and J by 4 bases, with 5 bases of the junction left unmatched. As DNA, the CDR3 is TGTGCCAGCAGCTTGGTGGACAGGGTCGGAGAGACCCAGTACTTC. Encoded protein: CASSLVDRVGETQYF. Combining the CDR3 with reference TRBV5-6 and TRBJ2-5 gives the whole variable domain DAGVTQSPTHLIKTRGQQVTLRCSPKSGHDTVSWYQQALGQGPQFIFQYYEEEERQRGNFPDRFSGHQFPNYSSELNVNALLLGDSALYLCASSLVDRVGETQYFGPGTRLLVL.